One sample yielded the 13 T cell receptor beta chains listed below, sequenced in a study of cytomegalovirus exposure and HLA in healthy donors. Researchers ran the PCR with 60 Vbeta and 13 Jbeta primers. Libraries were prepared by immunoSEQ multiplex PCR; TCRdb keeps only in-frame clonotypes and omits some of them. In the table there are approximately 150,000 clones, 80% to 90% of which are singletons. Material for sequencing was PBMCs. All receptors come from a man aged 25 to 45 in good health and CMV-seropositive.

V is TRBV5-1 and J is TRBJ1-4, with 7 nucleotides matching TRBD1. Germline assignment: CDR1 SGHRS and CDR2 YFSETQ. This CDR3 contains 18 residues. After removal of 4 bases from V and 3 bases from J, the junction contained 15 bases not matched to a gene. CDR3 DNA: TGCGCCAGCAGCAACCCCGGGACAGACGTTGGGGCTAATGAAAAACTGTTTTTT. This sequence encodes CASSNPGTDVGANEKLFF.

This sequence joins TRBV5-1 and TRBJ1-5; 9 bases match TRBD1. This CDR3 is 14 amino acids long. The germline V gene encodes CDR1 SGHRS and CDR2 YFSETQ. V trimming: 7 bases; J trimming: 7 bases; junction bases outside the gene matches: 9. CDR3 coding DNA: TGCGCCAGCTCAAGCGGGACAGGGAACCAGCCCCAGCATTTT. Its protein is CASSSGTGNQPQHF.

CDR3 residues: CASSLTGTVGYTF. The CDR3 DNA reads as TGTGCCAGCAGTCTGACAGGGACGGTAGGCTACACCTTC. V usage is TRBV28 and J usage is TRBJ1-2; TRBD1 matches 7 bases. In germline, CDR1 is MDHEN, CDR2 SYDVKM. V lost 5 bases, J lost 8 bases, and 8 bases stayed unmatched. CDR3 size: 13 residues.

The chain combines TRBV4-1 with TRBJ1-1; D gene ambiguous. V was clipped by 4 bases and J by 1 base, with 10 bases between them. This CDR3 has 14 amino acids. Germline CDR1 MGHRA, CDR2 YSYEKL. CDR3 DNA sequence: TGCGCCAGCAGCCTCTTGACTAAGAACACTGAAGCTTTCTTT. Protein: CASSLLTKNTEAFF.

The chain recombines TRBV5-5 with TRBJ2-2; TRBD1 matches 7 bases. J was trimmed by 4 bases and V by 0 bases; bases with no gene match: 6. Germline V gene lookup returns CDR1 SGHKS and CDR2 YYEKEE (reference sequence). CDR3 length: 16 amino acids. This chain's CDR3 is CASSLVTGSSTGELFF. The DNA for the CDR3 is TGTGCCAGCAGCTTGGTGACAGGGTCGAGCACCGGGGAGCTGTTTTTT. Filled out from reference TRBV5-5 and TRBJ2-2, the complete variable domain reads DAGVTQSPTHLIKTRGQQVTLRCSPISGHKSVSWYQQVLGQGPQFIFQYYEKEERGRGNFPDRFSARQFPNYSSELNVNALLLGDSALYLCASSLVTGSSTGELFFGEGSRLTVL.

This sequence joins TRBV27 and TRBJ1-2, with no clear D. Germline CDR1 and CDR2: MNHEY and SMNVEV (reference sequence). This CDR3 has 15 residues. Trimming stripped 3 bases from V and 8 bases from J, with 19 bases between. The CDR3 bases are TGTGCCAGCAGTTTGGGGTCGGGAAACTTCCTAGGCTACACCTTC. Its protein product is CASSLGSGNFLGYTF.

Only one count was recorded for this clone. The gene calls are TRBV11-3 and TRBJ2-7, with 8 nucleotides matching TRBD2. The CDR3 totals 16 residues. Looked up from germline, CDR1 is SGHNT and CDR2 is YENEEA. Trimming at V came to 3 bases and at J to 0 bases, leaving 7 bases not matched to a gene. The CDR3 loop is CASSLRSSGSSYEQYF. The CDR3 DNA reads TGTGCCAGCAGCTTGCGGTCCAGCGGGAGCTCCTACGAGCAGTACTTC.

This chain connects TRBV7-2 to TRBJ2-2, with D uncertain. The V gene lost 5 bases and the J gene lost 0 bases, with 10 bases spanning the gap. Germline lookup yields CDR1 SGHTA and CDR2 FQGNSA. This CDR3 is built from 15 residues. DNA for the CDR3: TGTGCCAGCAGCCCCCACTTTGCGAACACCGGGGAGCTGTTTTTT. Protein product: CASSPHFANTGELFF. The full variable domain, its missing parts supplied by reference TRBV7-2 and TRBJ2-2, is GAGVSQSPSNKVTEKGKDVELRCDPISGHTALYWYRQSLGQGLEFLIYFQGNSAPDKSGLPSDRFSAERTGGSVSTLTIQRTQQEDSAVYLCASSPHFANTGELFFGEGSRLTVL.

The rearrangement joins TRBV5-8 to TRBJ2-1; 12 positions match TRBD2. Germline V lookup: CDR1 SGHTS, CDR2 YDEGEE. V gave up 4 bases and J gave up 0 bases; unmatched junction bases: 11. The CDR3 is 19 residues long. The DNA for the CDR3 is TGTGCCAGCAGCCCCACAGGACTAGCGGGAATAGACTCCTACAATGAGCAGTTCTTC. Translation: CASSPTGLAGIDSYNEQFF. The full variable domain, rest sourced from reference TRBV5-8 and TRBJ2-1, is EAGVTQSPTHLIKTRGQQATLRCSPISGHTSVYWYQQALGLGLQFLLWYDEGEERNRGNFPPRFSGRQFPNYSSELNVNALELEDSALYLCASSPTGLAGIDSYNEQFFGPGTRLTVL.

V usage is TRBV21-1 and J usage is TRBJ2-4; the D call TRBD1 from the table was never checked on the DNA. TRBV21-1 is flagged as a pseudogene. The CDR3 has 13 residues. CDR3: CASSRKQKNIQYF. In DNA, the CDR3 is TGTGCCAGCAGCCGAAAACAGAAAAACATTCAGTACTTC.

The chain links TRBV10-3 to TRBJ2-1; TRBD2 matches at 8 bases. This CDR3 is 13 amino acids long. V dropped 6 bases and J dropped 10; count of bases not matched to a gene: 8. Germline V gene sequence: CDR1 ENHRY, CDR2 SYGVKD. CDR3 DNA sequence: TGTGCCATCAGAAACCCGACTAGCGAAGAGCAGTTCTTC. As protein: CAIRNPTSEEQFF.

The chain carries TRBV5-1 and TRBJ1-2, with TRBD1 matching over 12 bases. The CDR3 sequence is 15 residues long. V lost 7 bases and J lost 2; bases outside the gene matches: 6. CDR1 is SGHRS, CDR2 YFSETQ, per germline. The CDR3 spells CASQHGTGGNYGYTF. The CDR3 DNA is TGCGCCAGCCAGCACGGGACAGGGGGCAACTATGGCTACACCTTC.

The CDR3: CASSEGGGYSNQPQHF. The CDR3 DNA reads TGTGCCAGCAGTGAAGGAGGCGGATATAGCAATCAGCCCCAGCATTTT. This sequence joins TRBV2 and TRBJ1-5; D gene ambiguous. The V end was cut by 1 base, the J end by 0 bases, with 10 bases between. CDR1 is SNHLY and CDR2 is FYNNEI in the germline V gene. CDR3 length equals 16 residues.